The 4 T cell receptor beta chains below come from one sample, sequenced in a study of CD8 T cells in Susac syndrome. An amount of RNA that ranged from about 0.45 to 1 ug was reverse transcribed with random hexamers. Each CDR3 protein gets one entry after TCRdb re-called the immunoSEQ multiplex PCR reads with MiXCR. The table shows about 210,000 distinct CDR3 sequences, with about 95% occurring only once. Sample: CD4+ T cells from PBMCs. The receptors originated from a human donor with multiple sclerosis.

This clonotype was detected once. The rearrangement joins TRBV30 to TRBJ1-2; D not resolved. Trimming left V 4 bases short and J 9 bases short, with 15 bases between. The CDR3 contains 12 residues. Germline V lookup: CDR1 GTSNPN, CDR2 SVGIG (reference sequence). The CDR3 protein is CAWKVGVFSYTF. The CDR3 DNA follows: TGTGCCTGGAAGGTCGGGGTTTTTAGCTACACCTTC.

The chain has TRBV9 and TRBJ2-1, with TRBD1 as a possible D gene (5 bases). Deletions cut 0 bases from V and 15 bases from J, with 16 bases between. The CDR3 length is 13 residues. Germline values: CDR1 SGDLS, CDR2 YYNGEE. As DNA, the CDR3 is TGTGCCAGCAGCGTAGGGGGCCGACAGATTCCGTTCTTC. As protein: CASSVGGRQIPFF.

J is TRBJ2-7 and V is TRBV15; D gene unclear. Trimming removed 1 base at V and 3 bases at J, with 4 bases between. CDR1 LNHNV and CDR2 YYDKDF come from the germline V gene (reference sequence). The CDR3 sequence is 12 residues long. The CDR3 nucleotides read TGTGCCACCAGCAGAGCCGACTACGAGCAGTACTTC. This translates into CATSRADYEQYF.

This chain connects TRBV20-1 to TRBJ2-7; D possibly corresponds to TRBD1 (6 bases). The V gene lost 7 bases and the J gene lost 3 bases, with 13 bases spanning the gap. CDR1 is DFQATT, CDR2 SNEGSKA, per germline (reference sequence). This CDR3 region has 12 residues. The chain's CDR3 is CSGQDQVYEQYF. CDR3 DNA sequence: TGCAGTGGACAGGACCAGGTCTACGAGCAGTACTTC.